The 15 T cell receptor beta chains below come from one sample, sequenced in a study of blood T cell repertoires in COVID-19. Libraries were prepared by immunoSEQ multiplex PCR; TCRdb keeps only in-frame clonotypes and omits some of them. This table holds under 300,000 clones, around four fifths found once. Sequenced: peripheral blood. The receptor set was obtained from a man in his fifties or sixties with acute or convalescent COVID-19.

CDR3 nucleotides: TGTGCCAGAAGCCCCCGACAGAGGACCTACGAGCAGTACTTC. The encoded protein is CARSPRQRTYEQYF. The rearrangement joins TRBV7-5 to TRBJ2-7; the table gives TRBD1 as D, unverified against the DNA. TRBV7-5 is termed a pseudogene. CDR3 length: 14 residues.

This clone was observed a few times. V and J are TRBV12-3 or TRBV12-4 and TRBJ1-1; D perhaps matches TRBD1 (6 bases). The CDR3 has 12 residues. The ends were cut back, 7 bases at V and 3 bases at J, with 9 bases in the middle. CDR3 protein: CASITGYTEAFF. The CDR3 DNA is TGTGCCAGCATTACAGGGTACACTGAAGCTTTCTTT.

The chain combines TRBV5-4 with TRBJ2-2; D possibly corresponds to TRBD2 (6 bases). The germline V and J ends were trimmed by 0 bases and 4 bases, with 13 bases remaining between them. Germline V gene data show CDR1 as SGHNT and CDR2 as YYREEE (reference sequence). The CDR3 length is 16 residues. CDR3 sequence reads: CASSLAGLEGTGELFF. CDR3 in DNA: TGTGCCAGCAGCTTGGCCGGGCTGGAGGGCACCGGGGAGCTGTTTTTT.

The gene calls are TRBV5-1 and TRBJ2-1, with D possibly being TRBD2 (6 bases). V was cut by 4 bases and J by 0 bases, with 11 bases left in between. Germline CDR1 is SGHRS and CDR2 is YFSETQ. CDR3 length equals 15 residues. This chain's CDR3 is CASSGAGVSYNEQFF. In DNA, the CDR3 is TGCGCCAGCAGCGGAGCGGGTGTCTCCTACAATGAGCAGTTCTTC.

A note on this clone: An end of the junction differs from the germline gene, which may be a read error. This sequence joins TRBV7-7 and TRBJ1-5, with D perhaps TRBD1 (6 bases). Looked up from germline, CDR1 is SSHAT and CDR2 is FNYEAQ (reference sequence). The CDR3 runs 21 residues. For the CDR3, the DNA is TGTGCTAGCACCATCCCCGATGGGGACACAAAAGGGATTTATAGCAATCAGCCCCAGCATTTT. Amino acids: CASTIPDGDTKGIYSNQPQHF.

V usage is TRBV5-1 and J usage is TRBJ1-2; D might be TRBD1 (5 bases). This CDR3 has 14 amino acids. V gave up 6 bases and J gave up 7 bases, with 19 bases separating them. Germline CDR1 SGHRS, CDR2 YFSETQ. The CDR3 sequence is CASTAGLGEGGYTF. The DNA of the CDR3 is TGCGCCAGCACCGCAGGGCTGGGCGAAGGTGGCTACACCTTC.

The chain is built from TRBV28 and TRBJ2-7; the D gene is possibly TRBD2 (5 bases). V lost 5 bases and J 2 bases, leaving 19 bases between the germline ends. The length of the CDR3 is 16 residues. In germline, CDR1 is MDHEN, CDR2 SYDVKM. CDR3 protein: CASSPVVAREPYEQYF. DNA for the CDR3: TGTGCCAGCAGTCCCGTCGTGGCGAGGGAGCCCTACGAGCAGTACTTC.

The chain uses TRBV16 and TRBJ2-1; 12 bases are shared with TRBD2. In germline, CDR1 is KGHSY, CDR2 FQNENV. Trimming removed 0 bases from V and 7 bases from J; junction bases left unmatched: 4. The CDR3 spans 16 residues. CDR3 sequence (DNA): TGTGCCAGCAGCCAATCCGCTAGCGGGGGGGCAAATGAGCAGTTCTTC. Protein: CASSQSASGGANEQFF.

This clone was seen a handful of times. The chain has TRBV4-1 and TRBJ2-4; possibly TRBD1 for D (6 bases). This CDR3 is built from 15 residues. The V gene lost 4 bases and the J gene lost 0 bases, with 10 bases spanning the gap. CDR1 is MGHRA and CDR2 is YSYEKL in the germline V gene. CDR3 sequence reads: CASSLTRGAKNIQYF. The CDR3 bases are TGCGCCAGCAGCCTAACCAGGGGAGCCAAAAACATTCAGTACTTC.

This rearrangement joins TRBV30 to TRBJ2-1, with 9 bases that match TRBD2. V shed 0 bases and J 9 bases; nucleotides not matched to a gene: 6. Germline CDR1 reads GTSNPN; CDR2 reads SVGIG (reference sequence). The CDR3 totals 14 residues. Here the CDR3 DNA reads TGTGCCTGGAGTGTAGAGCGGGAGGCGGTTGAGCAGTTCTTC. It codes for CAWSVEREAVEQFF.

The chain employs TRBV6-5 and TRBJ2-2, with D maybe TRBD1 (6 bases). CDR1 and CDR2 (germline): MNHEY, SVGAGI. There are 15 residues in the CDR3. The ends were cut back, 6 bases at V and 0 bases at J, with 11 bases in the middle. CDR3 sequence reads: CASSRTAANTGELFF. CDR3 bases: TGTGCCAGCAGCAGGACAGCCGCGAACACCGGGGAGCTGTTTTTT.

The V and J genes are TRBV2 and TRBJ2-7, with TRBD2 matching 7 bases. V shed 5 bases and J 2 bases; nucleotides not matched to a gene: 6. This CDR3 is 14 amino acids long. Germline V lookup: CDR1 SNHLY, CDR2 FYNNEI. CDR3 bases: TGTGCCAGCAGTTACGGGGGGTTTCCCTACGAGCAGTACTTC. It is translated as CASSYGGFPYEQYF.

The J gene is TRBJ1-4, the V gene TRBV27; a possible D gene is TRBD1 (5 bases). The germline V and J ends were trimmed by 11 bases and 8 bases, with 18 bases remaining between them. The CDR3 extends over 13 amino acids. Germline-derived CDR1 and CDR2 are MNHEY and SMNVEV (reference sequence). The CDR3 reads CASWQAGSEKLFF. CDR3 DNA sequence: TGTGCCTCGTGGCAAGCAGGGTCGGAAAAACTGTTTTTT. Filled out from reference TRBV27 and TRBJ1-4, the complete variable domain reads EAQVTQNPRYLITVTGKKLTVTCSQNMNHEYMSWYRQDPGLGLRQIYYSMNVEVTDKGDVPEGYKVSRKEKRNFPLILESPSPNQTSLYFCASWQAGSEKLFFGSGTQLSVL.

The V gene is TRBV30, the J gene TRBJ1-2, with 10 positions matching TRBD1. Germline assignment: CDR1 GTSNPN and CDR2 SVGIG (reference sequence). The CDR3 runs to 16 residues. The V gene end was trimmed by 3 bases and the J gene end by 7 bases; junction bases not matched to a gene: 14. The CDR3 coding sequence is TGTGCCTGGAGCGCACCTGGACAGGGGGGATCTTTTGGCTACACCTTC. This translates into CAWSAPGQGGSFGYTF.

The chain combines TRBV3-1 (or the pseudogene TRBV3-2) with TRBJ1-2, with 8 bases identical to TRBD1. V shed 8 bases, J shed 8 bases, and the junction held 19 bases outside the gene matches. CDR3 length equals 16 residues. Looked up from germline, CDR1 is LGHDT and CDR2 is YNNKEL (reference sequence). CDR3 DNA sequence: TGTGCCAGCCAAGCCCACCCCTTGACAGGGGTGGAGGGCTACACCTTC. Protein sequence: CASQAHPLTGVEGYTF.